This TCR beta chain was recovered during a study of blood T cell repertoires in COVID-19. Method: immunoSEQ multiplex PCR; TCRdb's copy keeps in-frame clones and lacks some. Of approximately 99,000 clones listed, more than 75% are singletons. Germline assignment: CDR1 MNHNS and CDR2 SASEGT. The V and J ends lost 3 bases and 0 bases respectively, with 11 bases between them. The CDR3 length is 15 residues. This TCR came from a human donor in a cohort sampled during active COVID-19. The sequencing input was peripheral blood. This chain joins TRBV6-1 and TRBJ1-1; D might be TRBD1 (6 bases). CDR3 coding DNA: TGTGCCAGCAGTGATGCCGGACAGCTGAACACTGAAGCTTTCTTT. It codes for CASSDAGQLNTEAFF.